These 9 T cell receptor beta chains were sequenced from one sample in a study of TIL therapy for anti-PD-1-resistant metastatic lung cancer (dated by TCRdb to the early 2020s). The meaning of the sample's time point label: pre-treatment sample, taken before nivolumab and TIL therapy. The baseline tumor samples were excised metastases, mostly pleural nodules or supraclavicular lymph nodes, taken from the same resection that was used to grow TIL. TCR beta CDR3 regions were amplified from genomic DNA with the immunoSEQ v3 hsTCRB kit using bias-controlled multiplex PCR. In its TCRdb copy, this immuneACCESS table keeps in-frame sequences only and misses some clones. Where compared with another copy, unresolved V genes explain less than half of these, and the others have no known cause. The sample contains roughly 92,000 clones, roughly 65% of them found a single time. The ten largest clones take up approximately 11% of the sample.

Sequences were derived from tumor tissue, sampled at baseline. All receptors derive from a person between 30 and 79 years old with non-small cell lung cancer.

There are a few counts of this clone. The V gene is TRBV7-2, the J gene TRBJ1-1, with D perhaps matching TRBD1 (6 bases). Germline CDR1 reads SGHTA; CDR2 reads FQGNSA. Trimming removed 2 bases from V and 6 bases from J, with 13 bases in between. This CDR3 is built from 14 residues. CDR3 nucleotide sequence: TGTGCCAGCAGCTTACGGGACAAGACCCCTGAAGCTTTCTTT. Protein sequence: CASSLRDKTPEAFF. Filled out from reference TRBV7-2 and TRBJ1-1, the complete variable domain reads GAGVSQSPSNKVTEKGKDVELRCDPISGHTALYWYRQSLGQGLEFLIYFQGNSAPDKSGLPSDRFSAERTGGSVSTLTIQRTQQEDSAVYLCASSLRDKTPEAFFGQGTRLTVV.

The chain carries TRBV9 and TRBJ2-5, with D possibly TRBD2 on 5 matching bases. Germline CDR1 reads SGDLS; CDR2 reads YYNGEE. The CDR3 runs to 13 residues. V lost 0 bases to trimming and J lost 2 bases, with 5 bases between them. The CDR3 sequence: CASSVAGQETQYF. The CDR3 nucleotides read TGTGCCAGCAGCGTAGCGGGGCAAGAGACCCAGTACTTC.

The genes are TRBV2 and TRBJ2-3; D remains ambiguous. The CDR3 extends over 16 amino acids. V was clipped by 5 bases and J by 0 bases, with 15 bases between them. The V gene's germline CDR1 is SNHLY and CDR2 FYNNEI. The CDR3 sequence is CASSRQARTSTDTQYF. CDR3 coding DNA: TGTGCCAGCAGTCGACAAGCACGAACTAGCACAGATACGCAGTATTTT.

CDR3 protein: CASTRGGDNEQFF. In DNA form, the CDR3 reads TGTGCCAGCACCCGCGGGGGGGACAATGAGCAGTTCTTC. The chain carries TRBV5-4 and TRBJ2-1; 9 bases are shared with TRBD2. V shed 6 bases and J 5 bases; nucleotides not matched to a gene: 3. CDR3 length: 13 residues. Germline assignment: CDR1 SGHNT and CDR2 YYREEE (reference sequence).

The rearrangement joins TRBV24-1 to TRBJ2-5; D is perhaps TRBD1 (6 bases). The CDR3 is 14 residues long. Trimming pared 3 bases from V and 6 bases from J, leaving 13 bases between. In germline, CDR1 is KGHDR, CDR2 SFDVKD. This CDR3 is CATSDHRAGQTQYF. The CDR3 DNA is TGTGCCACCAGTGATCACAGGGCGGGTCAGACCCAGTACTTC.

This clone was seen only once. V usage is TRBV7-2 and J usage is TRBJ2-5, with no clear D. The CDR3 consists of 13 residues. V shed 2 bases and J shed 5 bases, with 9 bases lying between them. Germline CDR1 and CDR2: SGHTA and FQGNSA. The CDR3 nucleotides are TGTGCCAGCAGCTTAAAAGGGTTGGAGACCCAGTACTTC. Amino acids: CASSLKGLETQYF.

This chain uses TRBV7-2 with TRBJ2-7; 7 bases agree with TRBD1. The CDR3 extends over 15 amino acids. Germline V gene sequence: CDR1 SGHTA, CDR2 FQGNSA. J lost 3 bases, V lost 4 bases, and 9 bases had no gene match. CDR3 sequence (DNA): TGTGCCAGCAGCTATACCGGGACAGAAAGCTACGAGCAGTACTTC. Its protein is CASSYTGTESYEQYF.

V is TRBV6-5 and J is TRBJ2-5; the D is unclear. The V gene lost 4 bases and the J gene lost 5 bases, with 11 bases spanning the gap. This CDR3 is 13 amino acids long. Germline assignment: CDR1 MNHEY and CDR2 SVGAGI. CDR3 coding DNA: TGTGCCAGCAGTTCCCCAGTGCGGGAGACCCAGTACTTC. Encoded protein: CASSSPVRETQYF.

The chain combines TRBV28 with TRBJ1-1; 9 nucleotides match TRBD1. J lost 5 bases, V lost 10 bases, and 14 bases had no gene match. Germline V CDR1 and CDR2: MDHEN, SYDVKM. The CDR3 spans 15 residues. The CDR3 region has the DNA TGTGCCACCACGGGAGGGACAGGGTCTAGAACTGAAGCTTTCTTT. Its translation is CATTGGTGSRTEAFF.